This T cell receptor beta chain is drawn from a study of T cell responses to AZD1222 COVID-19 vaccine. Turning to the study itself: Whether given at about 4 or about 12 weeks, second doses were pooled. Study findings and constraints: Across spike, vaccine-associated CD4 TCRs were found, dominant at 160-218 and 743-854. Baseline seropositives among AZD1222 recipients totaled only 5 to 7. White British donors predominated, females outnumbered males, and clonal diversity was possibly underestimated.

Only in-frame clones appear in the TCRdb table, and some are missing; sequencing was by immunoSEQ multiplex PCR. The sample holds some 110,000 clones, approximately 90% seen once. Germline CDR1 is SGHDT and CDR2 is YYEEEE. With V trimmed by 1 base and J by 3 bases, 6 bases remained unmatched. This CDR3 comprises 15 residues. In its sample, this clone was seen many times. The antigen is undetermined. The chain recombines TRBV5-6 with TRBJ2-7, with TRBD2 identical over 8 bases. This specimen was peripheral blood, taken on day 0 of AZD1222 vaccination. This sequence originates from an adult in good health. Written as DNA, the CDR3 is TGTGCCAGCAGCTTGCAGGGCGGGGGGCGCTACGAGCAGTACTTC. Translation: CASSLQGGGRYEQYF.